This TCR beta chain was sequenced in a study of shared clonotypes between healthy human individuals. The germline V and J ends were trimmed by 0 bases and 5 bases, with 11 bases remaining between them. CDR1 is SGHRS and CDR2 is YFSETQ in the germline V gene. CDR3 length equals 15 residues. TCRdb keeps only in-frame clones here, not all; method: immunoSEQ multiplex PCR. The sample has some 380,000 clones; about 96% are singletons. The table lists this clone with a count of one. The receptor was derived from a young man in good health. The chain links TRBV5-1 to TRBJ2-2; D may match TRBD1 or TRBD2 (5 bases each). Material for sequencing was memory CD8+ T cells sorted from blood. Subset meaning: CD45RO+ cells pooled with CCR7-negative TemRA cells. This CDR3 reads CASSLEGTETGELFF. The DNA of the CDR3 is TGCGCCAGCAGCTTGGAAGGGACCGAGACCGGGGAGCTGTTTTTT. The variable domain in full, with the rest retrieved from reference TRBV5-1 and TRBJ2-2, is KAGVTQTPRYLIKTRGQQVTLSCSPISGHRSVSWYQQTPGQGLQFLFEYFSETQRNKGNFPGRFSGRQFSNSRSEMNVSTLELGDSALYLCASSLEGTETGELFFGEGSRLTVL.